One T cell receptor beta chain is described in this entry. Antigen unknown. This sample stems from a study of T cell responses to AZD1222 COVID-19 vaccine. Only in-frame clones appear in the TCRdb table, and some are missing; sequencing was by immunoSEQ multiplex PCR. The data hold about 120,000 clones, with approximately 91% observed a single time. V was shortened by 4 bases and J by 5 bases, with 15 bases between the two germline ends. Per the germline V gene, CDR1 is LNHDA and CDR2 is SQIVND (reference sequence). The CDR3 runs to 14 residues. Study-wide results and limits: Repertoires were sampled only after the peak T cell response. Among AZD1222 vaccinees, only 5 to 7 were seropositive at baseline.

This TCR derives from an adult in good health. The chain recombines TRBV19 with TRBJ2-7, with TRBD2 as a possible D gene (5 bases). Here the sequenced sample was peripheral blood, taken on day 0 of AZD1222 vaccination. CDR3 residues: CASSTLESPHEQYF. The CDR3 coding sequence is TGTGCCAGTAGTACACTAGAAAGTCCCCACGAGCAGTACTTC.